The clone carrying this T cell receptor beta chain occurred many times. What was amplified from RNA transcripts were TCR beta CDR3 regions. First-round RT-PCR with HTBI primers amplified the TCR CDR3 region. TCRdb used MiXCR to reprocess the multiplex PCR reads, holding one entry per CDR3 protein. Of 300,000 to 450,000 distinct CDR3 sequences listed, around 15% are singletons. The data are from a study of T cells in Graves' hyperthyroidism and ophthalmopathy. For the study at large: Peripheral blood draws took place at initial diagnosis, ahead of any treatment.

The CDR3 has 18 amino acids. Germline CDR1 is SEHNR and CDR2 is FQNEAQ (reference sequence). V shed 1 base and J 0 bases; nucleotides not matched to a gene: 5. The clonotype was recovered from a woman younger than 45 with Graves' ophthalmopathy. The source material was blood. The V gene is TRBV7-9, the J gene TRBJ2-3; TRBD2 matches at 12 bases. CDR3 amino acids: CASSLGTSGTSSTDTQYF. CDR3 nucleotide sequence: TGTGCCAGCAGCTTAGGGACTAGCGGGACCAGCAGCACAGATACGCAGTATTTT.